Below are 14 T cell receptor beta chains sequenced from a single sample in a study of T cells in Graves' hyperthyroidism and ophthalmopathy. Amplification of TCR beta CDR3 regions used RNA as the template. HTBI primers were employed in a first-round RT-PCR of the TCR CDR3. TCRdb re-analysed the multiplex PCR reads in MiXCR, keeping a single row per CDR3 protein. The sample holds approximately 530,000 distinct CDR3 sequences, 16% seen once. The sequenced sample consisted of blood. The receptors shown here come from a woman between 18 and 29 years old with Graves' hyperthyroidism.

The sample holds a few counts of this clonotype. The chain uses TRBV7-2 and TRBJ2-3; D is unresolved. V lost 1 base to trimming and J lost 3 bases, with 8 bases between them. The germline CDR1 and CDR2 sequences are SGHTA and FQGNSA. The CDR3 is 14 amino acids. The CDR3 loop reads CASSLEGKTDTQYF. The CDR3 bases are TGTGCCAGCAGCTTAGAAGGGAAAACAGATACGCAGTATTTT.

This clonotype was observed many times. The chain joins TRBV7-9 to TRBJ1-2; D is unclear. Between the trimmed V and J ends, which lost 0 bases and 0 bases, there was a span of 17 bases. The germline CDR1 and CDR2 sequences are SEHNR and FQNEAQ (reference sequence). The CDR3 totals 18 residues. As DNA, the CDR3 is TGTGCCAGCAGCTTAGCTAGCCTCCTGGACCGAACTAACTATGGCTACACCTTC. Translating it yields CASSLASLLDRTNYGYTF.

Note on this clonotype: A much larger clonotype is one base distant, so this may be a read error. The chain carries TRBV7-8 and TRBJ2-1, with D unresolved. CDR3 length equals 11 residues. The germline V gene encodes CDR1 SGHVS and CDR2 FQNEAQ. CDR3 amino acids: CATSLIGEQFF. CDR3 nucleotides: TGTGCCACCAGCTTAATCGGGGAGCAGTTCTTC.

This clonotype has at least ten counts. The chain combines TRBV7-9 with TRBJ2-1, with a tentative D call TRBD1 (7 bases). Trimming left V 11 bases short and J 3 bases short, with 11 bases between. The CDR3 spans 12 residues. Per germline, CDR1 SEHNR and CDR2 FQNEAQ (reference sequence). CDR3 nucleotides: TGTGCCGGGGGGACAGACTACAATGAGCAGTTCTTC. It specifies CAGGTDYNEQFF. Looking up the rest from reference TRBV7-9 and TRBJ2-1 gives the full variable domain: DTGVSQNPRHKITKRGQNVTFRCDPISEHNRLYWYRQTLGQGPEFLTYFQNEAQLEKSRLLSDRFSAERPKGSFSTLEIQRTEQGDSAMYLCAGGTDYNEQFFGPGTRLTVL.

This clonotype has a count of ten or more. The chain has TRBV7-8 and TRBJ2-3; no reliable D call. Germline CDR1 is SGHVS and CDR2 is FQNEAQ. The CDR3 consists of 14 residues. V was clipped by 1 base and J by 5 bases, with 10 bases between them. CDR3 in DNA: TGTGCCAGCAGCTTAGTTGAAGGTATAGATACGCAGTATTTT. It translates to CASSLVEGIDTQYF.

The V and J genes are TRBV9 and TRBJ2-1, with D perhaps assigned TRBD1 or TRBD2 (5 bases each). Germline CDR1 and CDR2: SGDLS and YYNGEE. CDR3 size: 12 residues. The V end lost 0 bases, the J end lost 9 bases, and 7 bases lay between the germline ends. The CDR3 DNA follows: TGTGCCAGCAGCGTAGAGGGGACTGAGCAGTTCTTC. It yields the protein CASSVEGTEQFF.

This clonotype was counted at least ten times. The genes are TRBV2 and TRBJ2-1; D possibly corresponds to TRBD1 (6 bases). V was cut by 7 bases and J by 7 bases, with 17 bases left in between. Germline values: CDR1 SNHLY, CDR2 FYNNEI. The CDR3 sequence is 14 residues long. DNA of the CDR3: TGTGCCAGCACCATGGGGGCTAGCTATAATGAGCAGTTCTTC. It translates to CASTMGASYNEQFF.

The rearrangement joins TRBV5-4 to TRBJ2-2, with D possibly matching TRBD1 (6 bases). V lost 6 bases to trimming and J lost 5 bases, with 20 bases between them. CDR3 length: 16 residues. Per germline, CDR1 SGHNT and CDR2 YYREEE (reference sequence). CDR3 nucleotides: TGTGCCAGCACCACCGGGACACCTACTGGAACCGGGGAGCTGTTTTTT. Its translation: CASTTGTPTGTGELFF.

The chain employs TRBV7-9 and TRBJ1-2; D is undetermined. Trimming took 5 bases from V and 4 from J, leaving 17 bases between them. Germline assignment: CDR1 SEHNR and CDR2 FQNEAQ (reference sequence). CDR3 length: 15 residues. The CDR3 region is CASSTPSRRAYGYTF. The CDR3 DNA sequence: TGTGCCAGCAGCACCCCTTCGCGTAGGGCCTATGGCTACACCTTC.

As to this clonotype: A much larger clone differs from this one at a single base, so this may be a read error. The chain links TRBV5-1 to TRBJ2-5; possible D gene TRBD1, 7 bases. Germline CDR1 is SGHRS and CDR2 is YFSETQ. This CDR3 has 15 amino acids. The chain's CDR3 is CASTLAGTEQETQYF. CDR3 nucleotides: TGCGCCAGCACCTTGGCGGGGACAGAGCAAGAGACCCAGTACTTC.

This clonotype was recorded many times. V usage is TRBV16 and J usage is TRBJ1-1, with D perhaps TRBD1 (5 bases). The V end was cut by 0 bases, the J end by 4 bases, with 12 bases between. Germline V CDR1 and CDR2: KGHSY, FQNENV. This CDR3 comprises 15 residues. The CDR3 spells CASSQSLGDSTEAFF. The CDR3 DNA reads TGTGCCAGCAGCCAATCGTTGGGGGACTCCACTGAAGCTTTCTTT.

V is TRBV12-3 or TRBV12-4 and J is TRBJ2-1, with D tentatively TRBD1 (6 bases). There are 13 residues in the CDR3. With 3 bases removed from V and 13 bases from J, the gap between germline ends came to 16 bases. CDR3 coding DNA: TGTGCCAGCAGTTTTCTACACAGGGACCCCCAGTTCTTC. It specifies CASSFLHRDPQFF.

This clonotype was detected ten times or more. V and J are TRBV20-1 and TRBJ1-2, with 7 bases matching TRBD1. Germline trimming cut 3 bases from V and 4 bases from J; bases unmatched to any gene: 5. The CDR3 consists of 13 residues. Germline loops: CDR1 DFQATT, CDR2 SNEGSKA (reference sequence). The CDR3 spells CSASEGGRYGYTF. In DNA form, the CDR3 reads TGCAGTGCTAGTGAAGGGGGCCGCTATGGCTACACCTTC.

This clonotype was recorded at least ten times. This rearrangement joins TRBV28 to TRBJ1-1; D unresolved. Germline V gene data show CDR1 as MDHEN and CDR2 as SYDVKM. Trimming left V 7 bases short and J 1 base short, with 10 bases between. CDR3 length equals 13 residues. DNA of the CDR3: TGTGCCAGCACGGTCGCCCCGAACACTGAAGCTTTCTTT. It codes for CASTVAPNTEAFF.